A single sample is the source of the 20 T cell receptor beta chains below, sequenced in a study of T-cell reconstitution after alpha-beta-depleted transplantation in children. Preparation of the TCRbeta library involved a method that used unique molecular identifiers. TCRdb re-called the PCR reads with MiXCR, one entry per CDR3 protein. Here the sample spans around 190,000 distinct CDR3 sequences, roughly 7.1% being singletons. The source material was PBMCs, sampled before TCRalphabeta/CD19-depleted stem cell transplant. Receptor source: a boy aged 2-9 years with acute lymphoblastic leukemia, due to receive a stem cell transplant.

This clonotype was detected only a few times. V usage is TRBV28 and J usage is TRBJ1-1; no firm D call. Between the trimmed V and J ends, which lost 10 bases and 3 bases, there was a span of 15 bases. CDR1 and CDR2 from the germline V gene are MDHEN and SYDVKM. The CDR3 consists of 13 residues. CDR3 amino acids: CATDTAIYTEAFF. The CDR3 DNA sequence: TGTGCCACCGACACAGCTATTTACACTGAAGCTTTCTTT.

This clonotype was seen repeatedly, ten times or more. The rearrangement links TRBV28 to TRBJ2-7; 9 nucleotides match TRBD2. The CDR3 extends over 17 amino acids. CDR1 is MDHEN and CDR2 is SYDVKM in the germline V gene. V trimming: 8 bases; J trimming: 2 bases; junction bases outside the gene matches: 16. The CDR3 protein is CASFQRGSGRSPYEQYF. In DNA, the CDR3 is TGTGCCAGCTTTCAACGAGGAAGCGGGAGGTCTCCCTACGAGCAGTACTTC. Full variable domain (missing parts from reference TRBV28 and TRBJ2-7): DVKVTQSSRYLVKRTGEKVFLECVQDMDHENMFWYRQDPGLGLRLIYFSYDVKMKEKGDIPEGYSVSREKKERFSLILESASTNQTSMYLCASFQRGSGRSPYEQYFGPGTRLTVT.

The table lists this clonotype with a few counts. The V call is TRBV29-1, the J call TRBJ2-1, with TRBD1 matching 8 bases. The germline V gene encodes CDR1 SQVTM and CDR2 ANQGSEA. This CDR3 spans 14 amino acids. Trimming removed 2 bases from V and 3 bases from J; junction bases left unmatched: 3. Here the CDR3 DNA reads TGCAGCGTTGAAAGAACAGGGGGCTACAATGAGCAGTTCTTC. This codes for CSVERTGGYNEQFF.

In this sample, this clonotype turned up many times. V usage is TRBV28 and J usage is TRBJ1-2, with a possible D match to TRBD1 (5 bases). This CDR3 region has 16 residues. Germline V CDR1 and CDR2: MDHEN, SYDVKM. The V and J ends lost 1 base and 4 bases respectively, with 16 bases between them. The CDR3 coding sequence is TGTGCCAGCAGTTTATCTATCAGGGCAGGCTCCTATGGCTACACCTTC. This encodes CASSLSIRAGSYGYTF.

This clonotype was counted only a few times. The CDR3 loop reads CASSRRDRASKNIQYF. The CDR3 nucleotides are TGTGCCAGCAGCAGACGGGACAGGGCTTCCAAAAACATTCAGTACTTC. The J gene is TRBJ2-4, the V gene TRBV7-8, with 9 positions matching TRBD1. V was clipped by 5 bases and J by 2 bases; unmatched bases: 7. There are 16 residues in the CDR3. CDR1 is SGHVS, CDR2 FQNEAQ, per germline.

The table lists this clonotype with many counts. The chain joins TRBV7-6 to TRBJ1-6, with TRBD1 matching 9 bases. The germline V gene has CDR1 SGHVS and CDR2 FNYEAQ. The CDR3 is made up of 15 amino acids. With 3 bases clipped from V and 6 bases from J, the junction kept 3 bases outside the gene matches. DNA of the CDR3: TGTGCCAGCAGCTTCGGGGGACAGGGTAATTCACCCCTCCACTTT. As protein: CASSFGGQGNSPLHF.

This clonotype was seen many times. V usage is TRBV20-1 and J usage is TRBJ1-6, with D unclear. The ends were cut back, 6 bases at V and 8 bases at J, with 11 bases in the middle. This CDR3 region has 12 residues. Per the germline V gene, CDR1 is DFQATT and CDR2 is SNEGSKA (reference sequence). The CDR3 reads CSALRVDSPLHF. CDR3 nucleotides: TGCAGTGCCTTAAGGGTGGATTCACCCCTCCACTTT.

This clonotype was counted at least ten times. This chain links TRBV29-1 with TRBJ1-1; TRBD1 is a possible D gene (5 bases). The CDR3 length is 17 residues. CDR1 and CDR2 (germline): SQVTM, ANQGSEA. Trimming removed 4 bases at V and 3 bases at J, with 24 bases between. The CDR3 protein is CSVALSLVDKKYTEAFF. The CDR3 coding sequence is TGCAGCGTTGCTCTCTCGTTAGTGGACAAAAAGTACACTGAAGCTTTCTTT.

This clonotype was recorded a few times. This chain links TRBV12-3 or TRBV12-4 with TRBJ2-2; 9 bases map to TRBD1. The CDR3 contains 16 residues. Trimming cost V 6 bases and J 7 bases; bases outside gene matches: 12. The CDR3 DNA reads as TGTGCCAGCAGCACCTCAGGGACAGGGTTGGGCGGGGAGCTGTTTTTT. Translating gives CASSTSGTGLGGELFF.

This clonotype was detected a few times. The CDR3 region is CASSYFPGTSGGDEDTQYF. The CDR3 nucleotides read TGTGCCAGCAGTTATTTTCCCGGGACTAGCGGGGGGGATGAAGATACGCAGTATTTT. The chain has TRBV6-5 and TRBJ2-3, with TRBD2 matching 16 bases. Germline assignment: CDR1 MNHEY and CDR2 SVGAGI. The CDR3 extends over 19 amino acids. Unmatched junction bases numbered 11, after V lost 3 bases and J lost 5 bases.

This clonotype was observed many times. The rearrangement uses TRBV13 and TRBJ2-7; 10 nucleotides agree with TRBD1. CDR3 length: 15 residues. Germline CDR1 reads PRHDT; CDR2 reads FYEKMQ (reference sequence). With V trimmed by 5 bases and J by 6 bases, 10 bases remained unmatched. CDR3 nucleotide sequence: TGTGCCAGCAGCGACCGGGACAGGGGACACGGCGAGCAGTACTTC. Translating it yields CASSDRDRGHGEQYF.

This clonotype was seen many times. The V gene is TRBV5-1, the J gene TRBJ2-4, with D perhaps TRBD1 (6 bases). The germline gives CDR1 SGHRS, CDR2 YFSETQ. The germline V and J ends were trimmed by 4 bases and 6 bases, with 14 bases remaining between them. CDR3 size: 14 residues. The CDR3 loop is CASSPEQGGNIQYF. CDR3 coding DNA: TGCGCCAGCAGCCCTGAACAGGGTGGAAACATTCAGTACTTC.

This clonotype appeared many times. The rearrangement links TRBV20-1 to TRBJ2-7, with TRBD2 matching over 9 bases. CDR1 DFQATT and CDR2 SNEGSKA come from the germline V gene (reference sequence). The length of the CDR3 is 13 residues. V shed 6 bases and J 6 bases; nucleotides not matched to a gene: 9. Here the CDR3 DNA reads TGCAGTGCATGGTCCGGGACTAGCAGCGAGCAGTACTTC. Translated, it gives CSAWSGTSSEQYF.

This clonotype was seen at least ten times. The chain uses TRBV4-2 and TRBJ2-1; no reliable D call. The CDR3 loop spans 13 amino acids. V was trimmed by 5 bases and J by 2 bases, leaving 7 bases between them. The germline V gene encodes CDR1 LGHNA and CDR2 YNFKEQ. CDR3 in amino acids: CASSATAYNEQFF. CDR3 nucleotides: TGTGCCAGCAGCGCAACTGCCTACAATGAGCAGTTCTTC.

This clonotype was seen repeatedly, ten times or more. This sequence joins TRBV20-1 and TRBJ2-1; D may be TRBD2 (5 bases). This CDR3 spans 12 amino acids. Trimming took 4 bases from V and 8 from J, leaving 12 bases between them. CDR1 and CDR2 from the germline V gene are DFQATT and SNEGSKA (reference sequence). CDR3 residues: CSATWERDEQFF. CDR3 DNA: TGCAGTGCTACCTGGGAGCGAGATGAGCAGTTCTTC.

This clonotype has only a few counts. The V and J genes are TRBV4-3 and TRBJ2-5; 8 bases agree with TRBD2. CDR1 is LGHNA, CDR2 YSLEER, per germline. The CDR3 has 16 residues. V lost 0 bases to trimming and J lost 2 bases; unmatched junction nucleotides: 5. The CDR3 spells CASSQESSGSQETQYF. CDR3 nucleotides: TGCGCCAGCAGCCAAGAGTCCAGCGGGAGTCAAGAGACCCAGTACTTC.

This clonotype has at least ten counts. The rearrangement joins TRBV7-3 to TRBJ1-5, with D possibly being TRBD1 (5 bases). The CDR3 consists of 17 residues. Germline V gene data show CDR1 as SGHTA and CDR2 as FQGTGA. V shed 0 bases and J shed 0 bases, with 12 bases lying between them. The CDR3 DNA reads as TGTGCCAGCAGCTTAACTCCGGGGGAAAATAGCAATCAGCCCCAGCATTTT. Residues: CASSLTPGENSNQPQHF.

There are a few counts of this clonotype. V gene TRBV12-3 or TRBV12-4 combines with J gene TRBJ1-5; D might be TRBD1 (6 bases). Trimming shortened V by 6 bases and J by 4 bases, and 16 bases separated the two germline ends. The CDR3 is made up of 15 amino acids. The CDR3 DNA is TGTGCCAGCAGCCTAGTCGGGGGGCGAAATCAGCCCCAGCATTTT. Translated, it gives CASSLVGGRNQPQHF.

This clonotype was detected only a few times. The chain couples TRBV2 to TRBJ1-2; D not resolved. V gave up 6 bases and J gave up 8 bases, with 25 bases separating them. Germline lookup yields CDR1 SNHLY and CDR2 FYNNEI. The CDR3 totals 16 residues. This CDR3 is CASRPDGDGGYGGYTF. DNA of the CDR3: TGTGCCAGCAGACCCGACGGGGATGGAGGATATGGCGGCTACACCTTC.

This clonotype was seen more than once but under ten times. This chain uses TRBV7-9 with TRBJ2-3; D gene unclear. Germline V lookup: CDR1 SEHNR, CDR2 FQNEAQ (reference sequence). Trimming stripped 5 bases from V and 0 bases from J, with 15 bases between. This CDR3 contains 16 residues. As DNA, the CDR3 is TGTGCCAGCAGCCCAGGCATGAGAATCAGCACAGATACGCAGTATTTT. Its translation: CASSPGMRISTDTQYF.